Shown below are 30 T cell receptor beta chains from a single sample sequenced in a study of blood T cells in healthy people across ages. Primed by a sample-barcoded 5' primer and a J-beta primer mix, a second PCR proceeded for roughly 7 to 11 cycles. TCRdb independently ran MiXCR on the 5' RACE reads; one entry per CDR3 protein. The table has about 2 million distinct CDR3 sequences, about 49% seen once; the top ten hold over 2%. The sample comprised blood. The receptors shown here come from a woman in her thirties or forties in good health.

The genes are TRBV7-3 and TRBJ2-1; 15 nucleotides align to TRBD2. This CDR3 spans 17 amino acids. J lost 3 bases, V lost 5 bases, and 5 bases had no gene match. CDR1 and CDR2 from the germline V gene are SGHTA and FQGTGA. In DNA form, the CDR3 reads TGTGCCAGCAGCCAGGGACTAGCGGGGGGTTTCTACAATGAGCAGTTCTTC. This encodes CASSQGLAGGFYNEQFF.

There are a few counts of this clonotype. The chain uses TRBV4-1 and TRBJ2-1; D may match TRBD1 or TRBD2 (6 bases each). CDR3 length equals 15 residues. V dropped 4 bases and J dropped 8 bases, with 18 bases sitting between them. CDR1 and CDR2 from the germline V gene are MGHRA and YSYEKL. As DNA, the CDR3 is TGCGCCAGCAGCCTCCGCAATCCGGGGGCCGATGAGCAGTTCTTC. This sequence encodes CASSLRNPGADEQFF.

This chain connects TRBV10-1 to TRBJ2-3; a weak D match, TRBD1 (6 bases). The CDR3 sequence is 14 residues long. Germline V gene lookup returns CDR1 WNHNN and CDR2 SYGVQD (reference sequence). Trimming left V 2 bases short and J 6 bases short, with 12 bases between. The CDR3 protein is CASSEGGPLDTQYF. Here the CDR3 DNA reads TGCGCCAGCAGTGAGGGGGGCCCGTTGGATACGCAGTATTTT.

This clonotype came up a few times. CDR3 residues: CASSQALTSGADTQYF. The DNA for the CDR3 is TGTGCCAGCAGCCAAGCCTTGACTAGCGGGGCAGATACGCAGTATTTT. The rearrangement links TRBV4-2 to TRBJ2-3, with TRBD2 matching 11 bases. The CDR3 is 16 residues long. The V gene end was trimmed by 1 base and the J gene end by 4 bases; junction bases not matched to a gene: 4. CDR1 and CDR2 from the germline V gene are LGHNA and YNFKEQ.

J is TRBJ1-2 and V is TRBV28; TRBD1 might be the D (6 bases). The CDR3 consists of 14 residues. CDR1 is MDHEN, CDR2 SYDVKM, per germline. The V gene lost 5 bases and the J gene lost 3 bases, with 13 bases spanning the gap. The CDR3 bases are TGTGCCAGCAGTCGGGGGCGCATGGACTATGGCTACACCTTC. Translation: CASSRGRMDYGYTF.

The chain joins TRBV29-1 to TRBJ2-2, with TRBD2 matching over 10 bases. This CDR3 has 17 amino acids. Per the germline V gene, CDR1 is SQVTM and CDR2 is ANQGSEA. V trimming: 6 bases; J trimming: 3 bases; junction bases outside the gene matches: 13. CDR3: CSVEGVAGGLYTGELFF. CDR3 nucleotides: TGCAGCGTCGAGGGTGTAGCGGGGGGTCTGTACACCGGGGAGCTGTTTTTT.

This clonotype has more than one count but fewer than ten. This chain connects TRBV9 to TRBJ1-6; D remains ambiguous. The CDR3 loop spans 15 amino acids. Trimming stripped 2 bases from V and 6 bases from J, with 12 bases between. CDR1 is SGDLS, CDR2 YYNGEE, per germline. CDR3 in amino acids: CASSVDSSGNSPLHF. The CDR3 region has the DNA TGTGCCAGCAGCGTTGACTCCTCCGGTAATTCACCCCTCCACTTT.

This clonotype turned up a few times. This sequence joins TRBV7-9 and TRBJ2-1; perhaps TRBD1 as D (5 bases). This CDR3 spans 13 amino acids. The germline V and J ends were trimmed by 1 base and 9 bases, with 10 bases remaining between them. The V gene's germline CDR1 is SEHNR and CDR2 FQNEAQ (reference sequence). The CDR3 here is CASSLVQAGEQFF. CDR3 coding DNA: TGTGCCAGCAGCTTAGTACAGGCCGGTGAGCAGTTCTTC.

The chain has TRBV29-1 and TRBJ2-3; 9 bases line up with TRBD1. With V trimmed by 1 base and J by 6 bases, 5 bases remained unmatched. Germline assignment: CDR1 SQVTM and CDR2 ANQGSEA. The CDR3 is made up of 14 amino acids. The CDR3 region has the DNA TGCAGCGTTGAAGTGTTTGGGACAGGGGATACGCAGTATTTT. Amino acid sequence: CSVEVFGTGDTQYF.

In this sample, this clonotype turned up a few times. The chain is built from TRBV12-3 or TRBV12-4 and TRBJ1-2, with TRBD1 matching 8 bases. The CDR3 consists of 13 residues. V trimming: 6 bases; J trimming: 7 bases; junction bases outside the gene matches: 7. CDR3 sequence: CASSEGQGLGYTF. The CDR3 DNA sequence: TGTGCCAGCAGCGAAGGACAGGGTCTTGGCTACACCTTC.

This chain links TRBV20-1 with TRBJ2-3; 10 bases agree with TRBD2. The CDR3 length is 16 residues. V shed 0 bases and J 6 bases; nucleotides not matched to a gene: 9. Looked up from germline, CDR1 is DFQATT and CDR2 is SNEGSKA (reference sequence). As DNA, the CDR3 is TGCAGTGCTAGAGAGGCTAGCGGGAGAGGCGTGGATACGCAGTATTTT. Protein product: CSAREASGRGVDTQYF.

DNA for the CDR3: TGTGCCAGCAGTGATCTTCGACAGGAAACTTCGTACGAGCAGTACTTC. Protein product: CASSDLRQETSYEQYF. The chain has TRBV6-1 and TRBJ2-7; D possibly corresponds to TRBD1 (6 bases). The CDR3 has 16 amino acids. CDR1 MNHNS and CDR2 SASEGT come from the germline V gene. The germline V and J ends were trimmed by 3 bases and 4 bases, with 19 bases remaining between them.

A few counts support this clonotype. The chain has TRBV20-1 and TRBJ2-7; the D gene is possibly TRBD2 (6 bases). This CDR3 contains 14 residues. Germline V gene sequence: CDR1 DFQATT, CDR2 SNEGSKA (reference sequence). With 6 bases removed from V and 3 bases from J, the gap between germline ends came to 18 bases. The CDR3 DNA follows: TGCAGTGCCAGCGGCGGGGCCACCTTCTACGAGCAGTACTTC. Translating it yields CSASGGATFYEQYF.

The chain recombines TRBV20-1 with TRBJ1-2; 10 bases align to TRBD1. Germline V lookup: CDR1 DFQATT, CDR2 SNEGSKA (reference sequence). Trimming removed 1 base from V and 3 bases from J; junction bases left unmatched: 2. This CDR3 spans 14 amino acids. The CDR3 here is CSARGQGADYGYTF. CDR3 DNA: TGCAGTGCTAGAGGACAGGGGGCGGACTATGGCTACACCTTC.

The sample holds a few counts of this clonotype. The CDR3 DNA reads as TGCAGTGCTAGGGACAGGGTGTTAAATTCGTACGAGCAGTACTTC. The encoded protein is CSARDRVLNSYEQYF. The genes are TRBV20-1 and TRBJ2-7; 8 nucleotides line up with TRBD1. This CDR3 is 15 amino acids long. From germline, CDR1 is DFQATT and CDR2 SNEGSKA (reference sequence). Germline trimming cut 3 bases from V and 4 bases from J; bases unmatched to any gene: 11.

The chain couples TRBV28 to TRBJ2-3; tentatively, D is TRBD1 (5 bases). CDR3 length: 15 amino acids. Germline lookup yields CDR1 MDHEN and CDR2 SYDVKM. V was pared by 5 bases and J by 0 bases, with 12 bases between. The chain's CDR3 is CASSPRVRSTDTQYF. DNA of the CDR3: TGTGCCAGCAGTCCCAGGGTGAGGAGCACAGATACGCAGTATTTT.

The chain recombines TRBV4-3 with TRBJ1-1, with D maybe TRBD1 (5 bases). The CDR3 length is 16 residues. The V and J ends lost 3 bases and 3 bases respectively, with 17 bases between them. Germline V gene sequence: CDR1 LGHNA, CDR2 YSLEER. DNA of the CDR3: TGCGCCAGCAGCCAGGGGGAGGAGGATACCCACACTGAAGCTTTCTTT. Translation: CASSQGEEDTHTEAFF.

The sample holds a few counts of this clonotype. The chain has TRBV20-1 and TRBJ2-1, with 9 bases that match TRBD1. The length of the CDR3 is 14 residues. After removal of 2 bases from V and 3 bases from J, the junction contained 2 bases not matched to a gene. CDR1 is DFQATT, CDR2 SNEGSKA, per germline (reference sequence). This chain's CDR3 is CSARLGQGYNEQFF. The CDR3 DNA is TGCAGTGCTAGATTGGGACAGGGCTACAATGAGCAGTTCTTC.

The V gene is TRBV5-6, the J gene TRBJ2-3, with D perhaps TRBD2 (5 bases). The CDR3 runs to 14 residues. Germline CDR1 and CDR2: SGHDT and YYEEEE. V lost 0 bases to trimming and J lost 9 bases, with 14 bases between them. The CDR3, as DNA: TGTGCCAGCAGCTTGGGTCTAGCTTCGGGGACGCAGTATTTT. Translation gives CASSLGLASGTQYF.

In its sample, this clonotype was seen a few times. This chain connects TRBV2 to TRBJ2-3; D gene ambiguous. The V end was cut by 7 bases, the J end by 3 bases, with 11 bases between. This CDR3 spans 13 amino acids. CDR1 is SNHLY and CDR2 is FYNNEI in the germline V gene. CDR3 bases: TGTGCCAGCAAGGATGGCGGAACAGATACGCAGTATTTT. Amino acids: CASKDGGTDTQYF.

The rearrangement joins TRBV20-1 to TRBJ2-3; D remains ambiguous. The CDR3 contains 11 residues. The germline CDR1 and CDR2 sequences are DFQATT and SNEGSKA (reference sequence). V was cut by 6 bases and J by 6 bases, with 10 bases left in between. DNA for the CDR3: TGCAGTGCCGTCCTGGGGGATACGCAGTATTTT. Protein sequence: CSAVLGDTQYF.

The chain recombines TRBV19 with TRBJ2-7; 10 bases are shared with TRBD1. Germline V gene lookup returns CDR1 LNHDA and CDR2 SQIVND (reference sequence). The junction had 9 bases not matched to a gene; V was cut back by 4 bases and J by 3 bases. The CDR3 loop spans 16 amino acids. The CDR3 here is CASSRTDRGSVYEQYF. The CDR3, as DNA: TGTGCCAGTAGTAGAACGGACAGGGGGTCGGTCTACGAGCAGTACTTC.

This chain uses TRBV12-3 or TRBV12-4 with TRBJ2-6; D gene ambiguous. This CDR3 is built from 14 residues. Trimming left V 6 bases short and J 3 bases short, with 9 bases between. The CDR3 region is CASRLRRGANVLTF. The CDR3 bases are TGTGCCAGCAGACTCAGGCGTGGGGCCAACGTCCTGACTTTC.

The CDR3 sequence is CASSRGNSQETQYF. Here the CDR3 DNA reads TGTGCCAGCAGCCGCGGGAACTCCCAAGAGACCCAGTACTTC. This chain joins TRBV11-2 and TRBJ2-5; D is perhaps TRBD2 (6 bases). Per germline, CDR1 SGHAT and CDR2 FQNNGV. CDR3 length: 14 residues. V gave up 5 bases and J gave up 1 base, with 11 bases separating them.

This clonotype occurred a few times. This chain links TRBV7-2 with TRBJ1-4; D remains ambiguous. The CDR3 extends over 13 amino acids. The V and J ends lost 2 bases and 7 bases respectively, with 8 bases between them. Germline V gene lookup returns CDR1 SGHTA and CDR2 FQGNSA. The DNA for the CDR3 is TGTGCCAGCAGCTTAACATTGCGTGAAAAACTGTTTTTT. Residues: CASSLTLREKLFF. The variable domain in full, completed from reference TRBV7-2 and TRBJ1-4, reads GAGVSQSPSNKVTEKGKDVELRCDPISGHTALYWYRQSLGQGLEFLIYFQGNSAPDKSGLPSDRFSAERTGGSVSTLTIQRTQQEDSAVYLCASSLTLREKLFFGSGTQLSVL.

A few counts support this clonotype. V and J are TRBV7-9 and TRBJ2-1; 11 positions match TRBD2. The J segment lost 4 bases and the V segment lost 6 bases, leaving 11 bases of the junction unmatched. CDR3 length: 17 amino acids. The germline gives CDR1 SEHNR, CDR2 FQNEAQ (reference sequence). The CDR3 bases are TGTGCCAGCAGAGAAAGGATGGGACTAGCGGTATACAATGAGCAGTTCTTC. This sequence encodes CASRERMGLAVYNEQFF.

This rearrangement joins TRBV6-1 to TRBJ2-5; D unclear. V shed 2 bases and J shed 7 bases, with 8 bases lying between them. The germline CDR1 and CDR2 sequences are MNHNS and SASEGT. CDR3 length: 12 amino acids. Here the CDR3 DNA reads TGTGCCAGCAGTGAAACCGCTAGGACCCAGTACTTC. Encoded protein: CASSETARTQYF.

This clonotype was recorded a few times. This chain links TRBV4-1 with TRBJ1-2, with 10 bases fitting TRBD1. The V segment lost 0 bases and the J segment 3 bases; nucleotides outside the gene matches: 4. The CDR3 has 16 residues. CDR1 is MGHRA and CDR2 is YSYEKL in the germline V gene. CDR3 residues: CASSQETGGRDYGYTF. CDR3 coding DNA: TGCGCCAGCAGCCAAGAGACAGGGGGCCGAGACTATGGCTACACCTTC.

The CDR3 loop reads CASTPPWASGPQETQYF. The CDR3 DNA is TGTGCCAGCACCCCACCGTGGGCTAGCGGGCCCCAAGAGACCCAGTACTTC. The chain combines TRBV12-3 or TRBV12-4 with TRBJ2-5, with TRBD2 identical over 8 bases. This CDR3 comprises 17 residues. Trimming cost V 7 bases and J 1 base; bases outside gene matches: 14.

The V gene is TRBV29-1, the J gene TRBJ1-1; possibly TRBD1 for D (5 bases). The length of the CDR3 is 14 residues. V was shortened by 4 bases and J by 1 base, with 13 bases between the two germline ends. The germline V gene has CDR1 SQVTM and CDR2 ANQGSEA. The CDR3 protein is CSVGRSQGNTEAFF. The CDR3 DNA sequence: TGCAGCGTTGGGAGATCGCAGGGGAACACTGAAGCTTTCTTT.